What follows describes a single TCR beta chain. Its specificity is unknown. These data belong to a study of graft-versus-host responses after intestinal transplantation. At the level of the study: Multivisceral, liver-intestinal, or isolated intestinal transplants were given to recipients.

Germline CDR1 is MDHEN and CDR2 is SYDVKM. V was shortened by 5 bases and J by 5 bases, with 21 bases between the two germline ends. The CDR3 is 16 amino acids. The protocol was immunoSEQ multiplex PCR, while the TCRdb copy is restricted to in-frame clones and leaves out a portion. The repertoire holds more than 80,000 clones, with about 88% as singletons. This TCR was sampled from a human donor who was the organ donor for an intestinal transplant. The chain uses TRBV28 and TRBJ1-2; a possible D gene is TRBD1 (6 bases). Here the sequenced sample was unstimulated CD4+ T cells sorted from spleen or lymph node cells, taken before transplant. The CDR3 spells CASSTPSTGTGYGYTF. The CDR3 nucleotides are TGTGCCAGCAGTACGCCGTCGACAGGAACGGGGTATGGCTACACCTTC.